Listed below are T cell receptor beta chains from one sample, sequenced in a study of PD-L1 blockade in urothelial cancer. Profiled with immunoSEQ multiplex PCR; TCRdb holds only in-frame clones, not every one. The repertoire includes some 120,000 clones, 84% of them detected once, and roughly 3.5% sits in the top ten. Sequencing used PBMCs, obtained around atezolizumab (anti-PD-L1) treatment. The origin of the receptors is a man aged 45-60 years with urothelial cancer. Both conserved end residues are part of each CDR3. The order of the fields is V gene, clone size, D gene, J gene, CDR3 DNA, CDR3 protein. D genes are given only for firm matches. Not every row has a clone size; where given, it reads once, few, many or a size class.

>TRBV5-1|few|TRBD2|TRBJ2-1
TGCGCCAGCCGACAACTAGCGGATATCTACAATGAGCAGTTCTTC
CASRQLADIYNEQFF
>TRBV27|.|TRBD2|TRBJ2-5
TGTGCCAGCAAAAGTAGCGGGAGTGCGTGGACCCAGTACTTC
CASKSSGSAWTQYF
>TRBV18|.|.|TRBJ2-7
TGTGCCAGCTCACCAGTGGTCGGGAGTGACGAGCAGTACTTC
CASSPVVGSDEQYF
>TRBV30|.|TRBD2|TRBJ2-2
TGTGCCTGGAGCCCCCTTAGCGGGAGGGCGGCCGGGGAGCTGTTTTTT
CAWSPLSGRAAGELFF
>TRBV9|.|TRBD2|TRBJ2-5
TGTGCCAGCAGCGTCGGGGGAGGGTACGAGACCCAGTACTTC
CASSVGGGYETQYF
>TRBV5-1|.|.|TRBJ2-5
TGCGCCAGCAGCTTAACAGGGAATCGCGGAGAGACCCAGTACTTC
CASSLTGNRGETQYF
>TRBV2|.|.|TRBJ2-7
TGTGCCAGCAGTGTGGCAGGGCGAGGCTCCTACGAGCAGTACTTC
CASSVAGRGSYEQYF
>TRBV2|.|.|TRBJ2-2
TGTGCCAGCGATACGGGCCGGACTTTGAACACCGGGGAGCTGTTTTTT
CASDTGRTLNTGELFF
>TRBV2|.|TRBD2|TRBJ2-5
TGTGCCAGCAGCGGATTAGCGGGCCAAGAGACCCAGTACTTC
CASSGLAGQETQYF
>TRBV28|.|TRBD1|TRBJ2-5
TGTGCCAGCAGCCGGGACAGGATCGGTGAGACCCAGTACTTC
CASSRDRIGETQYF
>TRBV10-3|.|.|TRBJ2-3
TGTGCCATCGGCCTAGCTGGGAGCACAGATACGCAGTATTTT
CAIGLAGSTDTQYF
>TRBV19|.|.|TRBJ1-5
TGTGCCAGTAGTATAGATCGGGCAGGGAATCAGCCCCAGCATTTT
CASSIDRAGNQPQHF
>TRBV5-1|.|.|TRBJ2-5
TGCGCCAGCAGCCCAGGGGCGGCTAGCGGTCTAGAGACCCAGTACTTC
CASSPGAASGLETQYF
>TRBV7-6|.|TRBD2|TRBJ2-7
TGTGCCAGCAGCTTACAGCCCGGGGGCCACGCGGGAGGCGAGCAGTACTTC
CASSLQPGGHAGGEQYF
>TRBV4-1|.|.|TRBJ2-3
TGCGCCAGCAGCCAAGACCCTAATACGCAGTATTTT
CASSQDPNTQYF
>TRBV7-3|.|.|TRBJ2-1
TGTGCCAGCAGCTCAAACGGGTACAATGAGCAGTTCTTC
CASSSNGYNEQFF
>TRBV9|.|.|TRBJ2-2
TGTGCCAGCAGCGTCAGGCACACCGGGGAGCTGTTTTTT
CASSVRHTGELFF
>TRBV30|.|TRBD1|TRBJ2-3
TGTGCCTGGAGTTTGAAGACAGGGGGCGCGGATACGCAGTATTTT
CAWSLKTGGADTQYF
>TRBV6-6|.|TRBD2|TRBJ2-3
TGTGCCAGCACCAGCGGGGGGGGCACAGATACGCAGTATTTT
CASTSGGGTDTQYF
>TRBV5-1|.|TRBD1|TRBJ1-4
TGCGCCAGCAGCTTAGTCGGGACAGGGAATGAAAAACTGTTTTTT
CASSLVGTGNEKLFF
>TRBV7-9|.|.|TRBJ1-2
TGTGCCAGTCGATATACCGGGGAGGAGGGACCCTACACCTTC
CASRYTGEEGPYTF
>TRBV2|.|TRBD2|TRBJ2-1
TGTGCCAGCAGTGAACTAGCGGGAGGCGAGCAGTTCTTC
CASSELAGGEQFF
>TRBV7-9|.|.|TRBJ2-1
TGTGCCAGCAGCTTACCGACCGAGTGGGCCTTTGAGCAGTTCTTC
CASSLPTEWAFEQFF
>TRBV18|.|TRBD2|TRBJ2-2
TGTGCCAGCTCACTCGGACTAGAGGGCACCGGGGAGCTGTTTTTT
CASSLGLEGTGELFF
>TRBV5-1|.|.|TRBJ1-6
TGCGCCAGCAGCTTTGACGGAGCCTCGGCCCTCCACTTT
CASSFDGASALHF
>TRBV5-4|.|TRBD2|TRBJ2-1
TGTGCCAGCAGCCGAGACCCCGGGACTAACTCCAATGAGCAGTTCTTC
CASSRDPGTNSNEQFF
>TRBV30|.|.|TRBJ1-2
TGTGCCTGGACCCGCGGGGGCCTCGATGGCTACACCTTC
CAWTRGGLDGYTF
>TRBV19|.|TRBD2|TRBJ2-7
TGTGCCAGTAGTACGAGCGGGAGGGGGTCCTACGAGCAGTACTTC
CASSTSGRGSYEQYF
>TRBV15|.|TRBD1|TRBJ1-1
TGTGCCACCAGCAGAGCTGGAGGGGGCGGTGAAGCTTTCTTT
CATSRAGGGGEAFF
>TRBV2|.|.|TRBJ1-5
TGTGCCAGCACTATAGAGGTGCAACAGCCCCAGCATTTT
CASTIEVQQPQHF
>TRBV19|.|TRBD1|TRBJ1-5
TGTGCCAGTAGTACCCCGGTGGTAGGGGGCGAAGGTCAGCCCCAGCATTTT
CASSTPVVGGEGQPQHF
>TRBV6-4|.|.|TRBJ2-7
TGTGCCAGCACCAATTGGACTGGCTACGAGCAGTACTTC
CASTNWTGYEQYF
>TRBV19|.|.|TRBJ1-2
TGTGCCAGTAGTAACAGTAACTATGGCTACACCTTC
CASSNSNYGYTF